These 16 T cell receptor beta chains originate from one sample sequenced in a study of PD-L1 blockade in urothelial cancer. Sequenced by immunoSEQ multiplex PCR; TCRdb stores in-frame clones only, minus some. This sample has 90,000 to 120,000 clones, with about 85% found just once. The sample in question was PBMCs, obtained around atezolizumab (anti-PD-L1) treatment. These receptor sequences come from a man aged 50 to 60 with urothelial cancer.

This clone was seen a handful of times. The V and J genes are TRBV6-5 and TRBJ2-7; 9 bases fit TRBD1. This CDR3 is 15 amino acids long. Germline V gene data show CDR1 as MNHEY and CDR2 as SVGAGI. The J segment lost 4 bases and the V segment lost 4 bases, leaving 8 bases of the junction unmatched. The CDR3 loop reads CASSSRDRVGYEQYF. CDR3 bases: TGTGCCAGCAGTTCCCGGGACAGGGTGGGATACGAGCAGTACTTC.

The CDR3 spells CASRPGTAINYGYTF. The CDR3, as DNA: TGTGCCAGCAGGCCCGGGACAGCGATTAACTATGGCTACACCTTC. The chain is built from TRBV6-6 and TRBJ1-2, with 7 nucleotides matching TRBD1. Germline assignment: CDR1 MNHNY and CDR2 SVGAGI (reference sequence). This CDR3 is 15 amino acids long. With V trimmed by 6 bases and J by 1 base, 8 bases remained unmatched.

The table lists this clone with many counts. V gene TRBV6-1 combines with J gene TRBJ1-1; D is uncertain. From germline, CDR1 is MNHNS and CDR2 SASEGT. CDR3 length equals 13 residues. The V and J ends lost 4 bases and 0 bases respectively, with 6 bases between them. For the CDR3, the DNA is TGTGCCAGCAGTGTGGCCTTGAACACTGAAGCTTTCTTT. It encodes CASSVALNTEAFF.

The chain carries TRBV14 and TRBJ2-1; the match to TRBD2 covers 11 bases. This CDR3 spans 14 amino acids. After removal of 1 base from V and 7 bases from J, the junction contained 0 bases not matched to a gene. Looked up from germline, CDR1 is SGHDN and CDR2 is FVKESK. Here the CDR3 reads CASSQGTSGNEQFF. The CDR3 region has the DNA TGTGCCAGCAGCCAAGGGACTAGCGGGAATGAGCAGTTCTTC.

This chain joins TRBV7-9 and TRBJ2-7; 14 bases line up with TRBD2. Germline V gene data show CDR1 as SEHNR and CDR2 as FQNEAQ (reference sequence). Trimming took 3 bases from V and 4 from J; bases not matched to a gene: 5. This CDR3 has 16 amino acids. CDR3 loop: CASSFGLAGGIYEQYF. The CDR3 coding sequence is TGTGCCAGCAGCTTTGGACTAGCGGGAGGAATTTACGAGCAGTACTTC.

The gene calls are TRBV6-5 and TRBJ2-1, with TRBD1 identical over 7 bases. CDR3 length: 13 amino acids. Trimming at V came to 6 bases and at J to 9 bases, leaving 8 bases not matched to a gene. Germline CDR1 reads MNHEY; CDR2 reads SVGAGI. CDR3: CASSRQGISEQFF. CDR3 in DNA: TGTGCCAGCAGCAGACAGGGTATCAGTGAGCAGTTCTTC.

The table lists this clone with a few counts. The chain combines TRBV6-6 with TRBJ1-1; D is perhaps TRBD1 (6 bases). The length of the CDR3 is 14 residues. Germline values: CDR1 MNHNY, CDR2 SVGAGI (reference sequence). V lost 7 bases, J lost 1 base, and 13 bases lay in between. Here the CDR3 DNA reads TGTGCCAGCAATCGGGCAGGGGAGAACACTGAAGCTTTCTTT. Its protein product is CASNRAGENTEAFF.

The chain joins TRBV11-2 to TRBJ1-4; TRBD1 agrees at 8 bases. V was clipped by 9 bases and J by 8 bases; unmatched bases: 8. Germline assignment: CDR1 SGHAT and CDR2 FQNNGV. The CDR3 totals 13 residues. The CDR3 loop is CASSQGEREKLFF. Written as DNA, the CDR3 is TGTGCCAGTTCACAGGGGGAAAGGGAAAAACTGTTTTTT.

This chain's CDR3 is CASSLTGTQNYEQYF. CDR3 DNA sequence: TGTGCCAGCAGTCTTACCGGGACACAGAACTACGAGCAGTACTTC. This chain joins TRBV6-6 and TRBJ2-7; D might be TRBD1 (6 bases). In germline, CDR1 is MNHNY, CDR2 SVGAGI (reference sequence). Deletions cut 5 bases from V and 3 bases from J, with 17 bases between. The CDR3 is made up of 15 amino acids.

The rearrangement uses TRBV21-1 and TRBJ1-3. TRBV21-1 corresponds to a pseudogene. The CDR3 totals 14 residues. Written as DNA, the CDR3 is TGTGCCAGCAGCCCGGGCGGGCTCGGAAACACCATATATTTT. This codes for CASSPGGLGNTIYF.

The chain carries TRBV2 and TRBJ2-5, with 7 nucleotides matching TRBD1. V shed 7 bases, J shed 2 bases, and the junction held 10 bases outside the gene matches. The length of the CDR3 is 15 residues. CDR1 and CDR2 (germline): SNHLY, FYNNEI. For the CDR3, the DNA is TGTGCCAGCACCGAACAGGGGCTGGCACAAGAGACCCAGTACTTC. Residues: CASTEQGLAQETQYF.

The CDR3 DNA reads as TGTGCCAGCAGTTACTGGGACAGGGCCCACAATGAGCAGTTCTTC. As protein: CASSYWDRAHNEQFF. The V gene is TRBV6-5, the J gene TRBJ2-1; TRBD1 matches at 9 bases. The germline gives CDR1 MNHEY, CDR2 SVGAGI. After removal of 1 base from V and 5 bases from J, the junction contained 3 bases not matched to a gene. CDR3 size: 15 residues.

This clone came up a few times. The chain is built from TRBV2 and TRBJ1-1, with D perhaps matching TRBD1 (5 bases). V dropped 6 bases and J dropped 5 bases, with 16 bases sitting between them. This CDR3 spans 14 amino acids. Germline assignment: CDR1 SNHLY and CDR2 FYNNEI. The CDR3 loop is CASREQVTGTEAFF. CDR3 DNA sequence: TGTGCCAGCAGGGAACAGGTTACTGGGACTGAAGCTTTCTTT.

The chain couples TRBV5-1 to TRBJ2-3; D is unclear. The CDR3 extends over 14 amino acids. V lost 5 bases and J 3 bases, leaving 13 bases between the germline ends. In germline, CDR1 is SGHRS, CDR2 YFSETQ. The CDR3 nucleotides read TGCGCCAGCAGGATCGAGTGGGCGACAGATACGCAGTATTTT. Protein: CASRIEWATDTQYF.

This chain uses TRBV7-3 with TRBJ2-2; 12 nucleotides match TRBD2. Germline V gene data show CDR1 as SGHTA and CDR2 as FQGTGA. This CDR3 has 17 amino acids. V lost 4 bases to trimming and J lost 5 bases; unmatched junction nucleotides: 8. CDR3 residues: CASSYGLAGSFTGELFF. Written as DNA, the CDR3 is TGTGCCAGCAGCTACGGACTAGCGGGAAGTTTTACCGGGGAGCTGTTTTTT.

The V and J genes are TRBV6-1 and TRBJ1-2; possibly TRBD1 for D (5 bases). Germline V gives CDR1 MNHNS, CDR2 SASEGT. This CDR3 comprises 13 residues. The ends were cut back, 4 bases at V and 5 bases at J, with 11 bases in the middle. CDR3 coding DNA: TGTGCCAGCAGTGTACAGGTCGAGTATGGCTACACCTTC. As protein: CASSVQVEYGYTF.